One and the same sample provided the 11 T cell receptor beta chains below, sequenced in a study of blood T cell repertoires in COVID-19. Profiling relied on immunoSEQ multiplex PCR, and the TCRdb table lists in-frame clones only, not all of them. The sample consists of under 300,000 clones, 75% to 90% of them appearing once. The material sequenced was PBMCs or T cells enriched from blood (not recorded which). The receptors come from a woman between 18 and 29 years old who had recovered from COVID-19.

The V and J genes are TRBV28 and TRBJ2-2, with a possible D match to TRBD1 (6 bases). The length of the CDR3 is 15 residues. Germline V gene sequence: CDR1 MDHEN, CDR2 SYDVKM. Trimming took off 6 bases at V and 1 base at J, with 12 bases between the two ends. The CDR3 sequence is CASRSTGMNTGELFF. The CDR3 DNA reads as TGTGCCAGCAGATCTACAGGGATGAACACCGGGGAGCTGTTTTTT.

This chain joins TRBV2 and TRBJ2-5, with D possibly TRBD2 on 5 matching bases. In germline, CDR1 is SNHLY, CDR2 FYNNEI. Trimming removed 5 bases from V and 9 bases from J, with 10 bases in between. This CDR3 contains 11 residues. The CDR3 here is CASSTSGSQYF. The CDR3 DNA reads as TGTGCCAGCAGTACCTCGGGGTCCCAGTACTTC.

The chain combines TRBV10-1 with TRBJ1-6, with no clear D. The CDR3 spans 13 residues. The V gene lost 8 bases and the J gene lost 6 bases, with 11 bases spanning the gap. Germline lookup yields CDR1 WNHNN and CDR2 SYGVQD (reference sequence). Written as DNA, the CDR3 is TGCGCCAGCTCTCCAGGTCGTAATTCACCCCTCCACTTT. It is translated as CASSPGRNSPLHF.

V gene TRBV7-9 combines with J gene TRBJ1-2; D call uncertain. This CDR3 contains 16 residues. V was shortened by 0 bases and J by 0 bases, with 11 bases between the two germline ends. CDR1 and CDR2 (germline): SEHNR, FQNEAQ (reference sequence). As DNA, the CDR3 is TGTGCCAGCAGCTTAGCGACGGGAGGGCCTAACTATGGCTACACCTTC. It yields the protein CASSLATGGPNYGYTF.

The genes are TRBV29-1 and TRBJ1-2; D is perhaps TRBD1 (6 bases). Germline V gene lookup returns CDR1 SQVTM and CDR2 ANQGSEA. CDR3 size: 12 residues. V lost 5 bases and J lost 8, with 15 bases in between. Here the CDR3 reads CSVRTVQGGYTF. CDR3 bases: TGCAGCGTTAGGACGGTTCAGGGGGGCTACACCTTC.

This clone was detected once. The rearrangement uses TRBV5-1 and TRBJ2-1, with TRBD2 matching 14 bases. Germline V CDR1 and CDR2: SGHRS, YFSETQ. With V trimmed by 2 bases and J by 0 bases, 7 bases remained unmatched. The CDR3 has 19 amino acids. The DNA of the CDR3 is TGCGCCAGCAGCTTAGAAGGACTAGCGGGGGGTGACTCCTACAATGAGCAGTTCTTC. It encodes CASSLEGLAGGDSYNEQFF.

The chain joins TRBV2 to TRBJ2-2; a possible D gene is TRBD2 (5 bases). V lost 4 bases and J 4 bases, leaving 16 bases between the germline ends. Germline V gene sequence: CDR1 SNHLY, CDR2 FYNNEI. The CDR3 is 16 amino acids. CDR3 sequence reads: CASSVEGFGVTGELFF. In nucleotides, the CDR3 is TGTGCCAGCAGTGTTGAGGGTTTCGGGGTCACCGGGGAGCTGTTTTTT.

V gene TRBV9 combines with J gene TRBJ1-3; no clear D. This CDR3 comprises 15 residues. CDR1 is SGDLS and CDR2 is YYNGEE in the germline V gene. The V gene lost 3 bases and the J gene lost 0 bases, with 10 bases spanning the gap. CDR3: CASSERAYSGNTIYF. The CDR3 DNA is TGTGCCAGCAGCGAGCGGGCATACTCTGGAAACACCATATATTTT.

This rearrangement joins TRBV5-1 to TRBJ1-2; TRBD1 matches 8 bases. Germline V CDR1 and CDR2: SGHRS, YFSETQ. CDR3 size: 14 residues. V shed 0 bases and J 7 bases; nucleotides not matched to a gene: 5. This chain's CDR3 is CASSLAGQDIGYTF. The CDR3 nucleotides read TGCGCCAGCAGCTTGGCGGGACAGGACATTGGCTACACCTTC.

This clone was seen only a few times. The rearrangement links TRBV11-2 to TRBJ2-2; TRBD1 aligns across 12 bases. From germline, CDR1 is SGHAT and CDR2 FQNNGV. Trimming took 3 bases from V and 6 from J; bases not matched to a gene: 11. CDR3 length equals 18 residues. CDR3 nucleotide sequence: TGTGCCAGCAGCTTCCTAGCACCGGGACAGGGGGCGTCCGGGGAGCTGTTTTTT. Protein sequence: CASSFLAPGQGASGELFF.

This chain joins TRBV20-1 and TRBJ1-2; 7 bases fit TRBD1. The CDR3 sequence is 15 residues long. The J segment lost 8 bases and the V segment lost 3 bases, leaving 15 bases of the junction unmatched. Germline CDR1 and CDR2: DFQATT and SNEGSKA (reference sequence). The CDR3 nucleotides read TGCAGTGCTAGTCCCTTTGGACAGGAGGGCTGGGGCTACACCTTC. Residues: CSASPFGQEGWGYTF.